This is a list of T cell receptor beta chains from one sample in a study of a mutant IDH1 vaccine in newly diagnosed glioma. These TCRs are of unknown antigen specificity. Sequencing used immunoSEQ multiplex PCR; TCRdb keeps in-frame clones, though not all of them. The sample consists of fewer than 70,000 clones, approximately 80% of them appearing once. The material sequenced was PBMCs, taken from a glioma patient whose treatment included an IDH1 peptide vaccine. These receptors all come from a man under 40 with glioma. CDR3s leave out the opening cysteine and the closing phenylalanine or tryptophan.

CDR3 protein,V gene,J gene
ASSPGLAGAGELF,TRBV7-3,TRBJ2-2
ASSLGGQVTEAF,TRBV7-9,TRBJ1-1
ASSYSGLAREQY,TRBV7-2,TRBJ2-7
AAEGNSDEQY,TRBV25-1,TRBJ2-7
ASSLLCRHRPGGELF,TRBV7-8,TRBJ2-2
SVGGRDNQPQH,TRBV29-1,TRBJ1-5
ASSFFRAGMNTEAF,TRBV5-5,TRBJ1-1
ASSPQGTGELF,TRBV6-4,TRBJ2-2
ASSLAGFTEGHGNTIY,TRBV7-2,TRBJ1-3
ASSLGSSSNYGYT,TRBV5-1,TRBJ1-2
ASSPAGAGGDTQY,TRBV5-4,TRBJ2-3
ASSQQTGSYEQY,TRBV14,TRBJ2-7
ASSFGRGYGYT,TRBV7-3,TRBJ1-2
ASSNVDRALYGYT,TRBV5-4,TRBJ1-2
ASKVRPDSYEQY,TRBV27,TRBJ2-7
ASSLAIGSTDTQY,TRBV27,TRBJ2-3
ASSTPRGQNTEAF,TRBV7-6,TRBJ1-1
ASSLKQGGQETQY,TRBV7-3,TRBJ2-5
ASSPRSRAGQPQH,TRBV19,TRBJ1-5
ASSLRDRGDTEAF,TRBV4-1,TRBJ1-1
ASSEVPGHITDTQY,TRBV6-1,TRBJ2-3
ASSEPGHLTDTQY,TRBV28,TRBJ2-3
ASSFLSGGSYEQY,TRBV28,TRBJ2-7
ASSPSGPSGNTIY,TRBV9,TRBJ1-3
ASSALAGAAHEQF,TRBV5-1,TRBJ2-1
ATSRDFRNTEAF,TRBV15,TRBJ1-1
ASSLTGNTEAF,TRBV2,TRBJ1-1
ASSQTGPLLDRGRGYGYT,TRBV23-1,TRBJ1-2
ASSVGAGGLYNEQF,TRBV9,TRBJ2-1
ASSTAKFTYEQY,TRBV5-5,TRBJ2-7
ASSLGGGQETQY,TRBV28,TRBJ2-5
ASSLRPLGYNEQF,TRBV27,TRBJ2-1
ASSSPKGLAETYEQY,TRBV5-1,TRBJ2-7
ASSSVDNQPQH,TRBV19,TRBJ1-5
ASTLRGSWVDEQF,TRBV11-2,TRBJ2-1
ASSLYGGAYGYT,TRBV28,TRBJ1-2
SVSPRDRAGRELF,TRBV29-1,TRBJ2-2
ASSADSGAQQPQH,TRBV7-2,TRBJ1-5